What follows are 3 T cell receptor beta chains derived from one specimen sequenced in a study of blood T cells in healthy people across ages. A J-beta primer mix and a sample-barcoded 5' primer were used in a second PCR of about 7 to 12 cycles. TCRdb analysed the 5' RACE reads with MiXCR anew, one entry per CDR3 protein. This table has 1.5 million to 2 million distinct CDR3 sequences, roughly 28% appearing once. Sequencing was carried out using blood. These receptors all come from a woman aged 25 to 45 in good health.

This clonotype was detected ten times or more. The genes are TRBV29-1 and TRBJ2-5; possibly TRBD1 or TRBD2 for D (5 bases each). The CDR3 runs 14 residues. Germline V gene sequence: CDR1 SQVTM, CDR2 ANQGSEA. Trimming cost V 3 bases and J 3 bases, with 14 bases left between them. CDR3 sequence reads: CSVEKGSPKETQYF. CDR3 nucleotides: TGCAGCGTTGAGAAGGGGAGCCCCAAAGAGACCCAGTACTTC.

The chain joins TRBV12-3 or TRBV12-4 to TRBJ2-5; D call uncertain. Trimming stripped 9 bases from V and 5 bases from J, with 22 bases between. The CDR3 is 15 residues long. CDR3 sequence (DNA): TGTGCCAGTTTAGAAGGCAGGACGCCACGGGAGACCCAGTACTTC. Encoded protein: CASLEGRTPRETQYF.

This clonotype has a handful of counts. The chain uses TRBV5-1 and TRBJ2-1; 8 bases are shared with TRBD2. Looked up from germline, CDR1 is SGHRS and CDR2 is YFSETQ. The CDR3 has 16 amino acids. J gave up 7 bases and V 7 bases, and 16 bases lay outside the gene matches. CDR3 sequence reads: CASRSAGGSTANEQFF. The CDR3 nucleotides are TGCGCCAGCCGGTCGGCGGGGGGTAGCACGGCGAATGAGCAGTTCTTC.